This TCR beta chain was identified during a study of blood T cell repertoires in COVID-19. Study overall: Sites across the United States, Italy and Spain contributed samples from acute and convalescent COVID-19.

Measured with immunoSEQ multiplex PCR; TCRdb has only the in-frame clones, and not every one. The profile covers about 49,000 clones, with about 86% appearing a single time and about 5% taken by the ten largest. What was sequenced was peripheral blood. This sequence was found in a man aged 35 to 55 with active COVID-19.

The DNA of the CDR3 is TGTGCCAGCTCACTAAACTTACAGGAGTCCCTCACTGAAGCTTTCTTT. Translated, it gives CASSLNLQESLTEAFF. This chain connects TRBV18 to TRBJ1-1, with D maybe TRBD1 (5 bases). Germline V gives CDR1 KGHSH, CDR2 LQKENI. Trimming pared 4 bases from V and 4 bases from J, leaving 19 bases between. CDR3 length: 16 residues.